Described below is a single T cell receptor beta chain sequence and its context. Cohort allocation depended upon clinical history that participants reported. Recovery among Cohort 3 donors was established by two negative PCRs, clearance, or symptom resolution. The data derive from a study of blood T cell repertoires in COVID-19. About the research overall: The cDNA or gDNA used as material had been derived from T cells, B-cell-depleted T cells, or PBMCs.

Method: immunoSEQ multiplex PCR; TCRdb's copy keeps in-frame clones and lacks some. The table includes hundreds of thousands of clones, approximately 89% detected once. The ends were cut back, 7 bases at V and 6 bases at J, with 12 bases in the middle. CDR3 length: 11 amino acids. Per germline, CDR1 SQVTM and CDR2 ANQGSEA. Sequencing was done on a sample of PBMCs or T cells enriched from blood (not recorded which). This rearrangement joins TRBV29-1 to TRBJ1-1, with D unclear. The clonotype was recovered from a woman aged 25 to 39 who had recovered from COVID-19. The CDR3 here is CSGEVGAEAFF. CDR3 nucleotides: TGCAGCGGGGAGGTCGGGGCTGAAGCTTTCTTT.